This TCR beta chain is from a study of regulatory T cells in long-lasting Graves disease. As for the study in general: In persistent Graves' disease, antithyroid drugs had been taken for over 5 years and TSH receptor antibodies stayed positive.

With respect to this clonotype: No antigen is known for it.

Specified time point: persistent/refractory GD, antithyroid drugs over 5 years with positive TRAb. With RNA extracted from PBMCs as input, the TCR library was made. Guidelines of the American Thyroid Association were used to diagnose Graves' disease. Building of the TCR beta libraries involved iRepertoire HTBI primers and Arm-PCR of CDR3 regions. TCRdb recomputed calls from the multiplex PCR reads with MiXCR, one row per CDR3 protein. The sample consists of 450,000 or so distinct CDR3 sequences, approximately 22% of them appearing once. Study-wide results and limits: Persistent patients had a count of shared public clonotypes (about 2,500) that exceeded that of new patients (approximately 1,000).

CDR3 length equals 14 residues. CDR1 and CDR2 (germline): MNHNS, SASEGT. The V and J ends lost 4 bases and 7 bases, in that order; junction bases with no gene match: 9. Sequences were derived from peripheral blood mononuclear cells (PBMCs), sampled when the disease was refractory, from a patient treated with antithyroid drugs. This clonotype was obtained from a female donor with Graves disease. The chain couples TRBV6-1 to TRBJ2-5; TRBD1 matches 7 bases. The CDR3 DNA reads TGTGCCAGCAGTGGACAAAGGGACAGCCCGACCCAGTACTTC. Translation gives CASSGQRDSPTQYF.